The sequence of this T cell receptor beta chain was determined in a study of blood T cell repertoires in COVID-19. Turning to the study itself: Donors in the United States, Italy and Spain gave samples during acute or convalescent COVID-19.

TCRdb's copy holds only in-frame clones and misses some; the assay was immunoSEQ multiplex PCR. The sample records about 270,000 clones, approximately 77% being singletons. The length of the CDR3 is 15 residues. CDR1 is MDHEN and CDR2 is SYDVKM in the germline V gene. V lost 3 bases, J lost 4 bases, and 14 bases lay in between. The sample holds a few counts of this clone. Material for sequencing was peripheral blood. The rearrangement links TRBV28 to TRBJ2-3, with D possibly TRBD2 on 6 matching bases. This clonotype originated in a woman in her late teens or twenties with acute or convalescent COVID-19. CDR3 in DNA: TGTGCCAGCAGTTTTGGCGGGAAAGCGTCAGATACGCAGTATTTT. This gives the protein CASSFGGKASDTQYF.